A selection of T cell receptor beta chains follows, all from one sample in a study of T cell responses to AZD1222 COVID-19 vaccine. Clones were read by immunoSEQ multiplex PCR, and TCRdb kept only the in-frame ones, dropping some. The table has about 140,000 clones, about 91% seen once. The source was peripheral blood, collected on day 0 of AZD1222 vaccination. The receptor source for this set is an adult in good health. Both conserved end residues are part of each CDR3. A D gene is named only where the DNA matches it firmly.

j_gene,len,d_gene,v_gene,CDR3aa
TRBJ1-5,15,NA,TRBV7-2,CASSLAMGAQQPQHF
TRBJ2-3,17,TRBD2,TRBV9,CASSDGLAGGATDTQYF
TRBJ2-7,14,NA,TRBV30,CAAGDAAHSYEQYF
TRBJ1-2,15,TRBD1,TRBV5-6,CASSLLSGGNYGYTF
TRBJ1-6,15,NA,TRBV6-5,CASSSRGAVNSPLHF
TRBJ1-1,14,NA,TRBV19,CASSIQFLNTEAFF
TRBJ1-1,12,NA,TRBV29-1,CSVTYMNTEAFF
TRBJ2-1,13,TRBD2,TRBV10-3,CAISSGVNNEQFF
TRBJ1-5,17,NA,TRBV7-2,CASSLEWAGPSNQPQHF
TRBJ2-3,15,NA,TRBV7-9,CASSPRRGRTDTQYF
TRBJ2-7,13,NA,TRBV7-6,CASSLVSSDEQYF
TRBJ1-5,12,NA,TRBV19,CASENEHQPQHF
TRBJ1-2,12,NA,TRBV11-2,CASSPEGYGYTF
TRBJ1-2,15,NA,TRBV5-5,CASSGAGLPNYGYTF
TRBJ1-1,15,NA,TRBV6-5,CASSYSPPANTEAFF
TRBJ2-1,13,NA,TRBV9,CASSGLGDNEQFF
TRBJ2-5,16,NA,TRBV21-1,CASYEQGPSYRETQYF
TRBJ2-1,15,NA,TRBV7-2,CASSSYKASASEQFF
TRBJ2-5,13,NA,TRBV3-1/TRBV3-2,CASTLRLEETQYF
TRBJ1-2,14,NA,TRBV28,CASSQKRTPRRYTF
TRBJ1-2,14,NA,TRBV27,CASSLIGGLYGYTF
TRBJ1-1,14,NA,TRBV6-2/TRBV6-3,CASSYRQLNTEAFF
TRBJ2-7,14,NA,TRBV29-1,CSVAVRLTSYEQYF
TRBJ1-3,16,NA,TRBV7-2,CASSLGLRQSGNTIYF
TRBJ2-5,14,NA,TRBV9,CASSPSTRQETQYF
TRBJ1-2,13,NA,TRBV28,CASSFVGVYGYTF
TRBJ1-1,13,NA,TRBV2,CASKKRVTGEAFF
TRBJ2-7,13,NA,TRBV21-1,CASSKGGEGLQYF